Each of the 32 T cell receptor beta chains below was sequenced from the same sample in a study of tumor and adjacent non-tumor tissue in lung cancer. TCRbeta libraries were built with three rounds of nested PCR, modified from ARM-PCR. TCRdb re-analysed the multiplex PCR reads in MiXCR, keeping a single row per CDR3 protein. The table has tens of thousands of distinct CDR3 sequences, over 60% seen once. The template was RNA from unsorted bulk tissue. Distant lung tissue was collected more than 3 cm away from the tumor edge. The sequenced sample was distant non-tumor lung tissue. Receptors originate from an older man with non-small cell lung cancer.

This clonotype was observed at least ten times. The rearrangement joins TRBV6-6 to TRBJ2-4; a possible D gene is TRBD1 (5 bases). The germline CDR1 and CDR2 sequences are MNHNY and SVGAGI (reference sequence). This CDR3 region has 15 residues. The germline V and J ends were trimmed by 8 bases and 1 base, with 15 bases remaining between them. The CDR3 DNA reads TGTGCCAGCGGGGCGGAAGGGTCGGCCAAAAACATTCAGTACTTC. Its protein is CASGAEGSAKNIQYF.

A word on this clonotype: Its ends do not fully match the called genes, so a read error is possible. The chain uses TRBV29-1 and TRBJ1-5, with 9 bases fitting TRBD1. The CDR3 is 17 amino acids. Germline CDR1 SQVTM, CDR2 ANQGSEA. CDR3 sequence (DNA): TGTAGCGTAGACCTCGAGACAGGGGGTTCGAGCAATCAGCCCCAGCATTTT. This sequence encodes CSVDLETGGSSNQPQHF.

For this clonotype: An end of the junction differs from the germline gene, which may be a read error. The chain combines TRBV30 with TRBJ2-4; a weak D match, TRBD1 (5 bases). This CDR3 is built from 15 residues. Germline CDR1 is GTSNPN and CDR2 is SVGIG (reference sequence). CDR3 sequence reads: CAWSVGHGARNIQYF. CDR3 in DNA: TGTGCCTGGAGTGTAGGACATGGGGCCAGAAACATTCAGTACTTC.

This clonotype occurred a few times. The junction and the germline gene differ at one end; a read error may be behind it. The CDR3 protein is CASSPDGFLGNEQLF. The CDR3 DNA sequence: TGTGCTAGCAGTCCGGACGGCTTCCTAGGGAATGAGCAGCTCTTC. This chain links TRBV6-5 with TRBJ2-1; no clear D. The CDR3 covers 15 residues. CDR1 MNHEY and CDR2 SVGAGI come from the germline V gene.

There are a few counts of this clonotype. V usage is TRBV19 and J usage is TRBJ2-5; D is undetermined. V was pared by 7 bases and J by 5 bases, with 14 bases between. The CDR3 runs to 13 residues. Germline CDR1 is LNHDA and CDR2 is SQIVND (reference sequence). The CDR3 is CASTPGYAETQYF. CDR3 sequence (DNA): TGTGCCAGTACTCCCGGATACGCCGAGACCCAGTACTTC. Drawing the rest from reference TRBV19 and TRBJ2-5, the complete variable domain is DGGITQSPKYLFRKEGQNVTLSCEQNLNHDAMYWYRQDPGQGLRLIYYSQIVNDFQKGDIAEGYSVSREKKESFPLTVTSAQKNPTAFYLCASTPGYAETQYFGPGTRLLVL.

With respect to this clonotype: Possible read error: a much larger clone is one base away. V and J are TRBV14 and TRBJ2-1; 8 positions match TRBD2. Germline V lookup: CDR1 SGHDN, CDR2 FVKESK. This CDR3 contains 15 residues. The CDR3 here is CASSQDLAGYIEQFF. The CDR3 bases are TGTGCCAGCAGCCAAGACCTAGCGGGCTACATTGAGCAGTTCTTC.

The V gene is TRBV10-3, the J gene TRBJ2-1; no clear D. Deletions cut 10 bases from V and 7 bases from J, with 17 bases between. The length of the CDR3 is 13 residues. CDR1 ENHRY and CDR2 SYGVKD come from the germline V gene. The CDR3: CATWGRGMNEQFF. The CDR3 DNA is TGTGCCACCTGGGGTCGAGGAATGAATGAGCAGTTCTTC.

With respect to this clonotype: The junction departs from the called germline gene at one end, perhaps through a read error. The chain recombines TRBV10-3 with TRBJ2-1, with D maybe TRBD2 (5 bases). In germline, CDR1 is ENHRY, CDR2 SYGVKD. The CDR3 length is 16 residues. The CDR3 loop reads CAISPTSGMENNEQFF. As DNA, the CDR3 is TGTGCCATCAGTCCTACCAGCGGAATGGAGAACAATGAACAGTTCTTC.

This clonotype showed up just once. One junction end disagrees with the germline gene, perhaps due to a read error. This chain connects TRBV10-3 to TRBJ2-6, with D maybe TRBD1 (5 bases). There are 12 residues in the CDR3. The germline V gene has CDR1 ENHRY and CDR2 SYGVKD. The CDR3 loop is CVISSGANVLTF. Written as DNA, the CDR3 is TGTGTCATCAGTTCTGGGGCCAACGTCCTGACCTTC.

The V gene is TRBV11-1, the J gene TRBJ2-5, with D perhaps matching TRBD2 (5 bases). Per germline, CDR1 SGHAT and CDR2 FQDESV (reference sequence). CDR3 length: 14 residues. With 10 bases removed from V and 2 bases from J, the gap between germline ends came to 17 bases. The CDR3 loop is CANTRGDLQETQYF. In DNA form, the CDR3 reads TGTGCCAACACCCGGGGTGATCTGCAAGAGACCCAGTACTTC. The full variable domain, rest sourced from reference TRBV11-1 and TRBJ2-5, is EAEVAQSPRYKITEKSQAVAFWCDPISGHATLYWYRQILGQGPELLVQFQDESVVDDSQLPKDRFSAERLKGVDSTLKIQPAELGDSAMYLCANTRGDLQETQYFGPGTRLLVL.

The table lists this clonotype with many counts. J is TRBJ1-4 and V is TRBV6-5, with D unclear. Germline lookup yields CDR1 MNHEY and CDR2 SVGAGI. V was clipped by 7 bases and J by 0 bases, with 12 bases between them. The CDR3 is 15 residues long. For the CDR3, the DNA is TGTGCCAGCAATTGGGCCAGTGCAACTAATGAAAAACTGTTTTTT. Its translation: CASNWASATNEKLFF.

As to this clonotype: At one of its ends the junction is not consistent with the germline gene, which may arise from a read error. This chain links TRBV11-2 with TRBJ2-7; 8 nucleotides align to TRBD2. The CDR3 has 14 amino acids. Germline V CDR1 and CDR2: SGHAT, FQNNGV. The CDR3 is CTSSLRGGNYDQYF. The CDR3 DNA sequence: TGTACCAGCAGCCTCCGGGGGGGAAACTACGATCAGTACTTC.

Many counts were recorded for this clonotype. This sequence joins TRBV20-1 and TRBJ2-7; TRBD1 is a possible D gene (5 bases). Germline V gives CDR1 DFQATT, CDR2 SNEGSKA (reference sequence). The CDR3 covers 16 residues. V dropped 3 bases and J dropped 2 bases, with 20 bases sitting between them. The CDR3 coding sequence is TGCAGTGCTAGTCGGGCAGGGCGGTGGGTCGCCTACGAGCAGTACTTC. Its translation is CSASRAGRWVAYEQYF.

This clonotype was seen at least ten times. The chain joins TRBV5-5 to TRBJ1-5; possibly TRBD1 for D (6 bases). CDR1 is SGHKS and CDR2 is YYEKEE in the germline V gene (reference sequence). The CDR3 has 14 amino acids. V lost 3 bases and J 7 bases, leaving 14 bases between the germline ends. In nucleotides, the CDR3 is TGTGCCAGCAGCTCTAACAGGGAGTCCCAGCCCCAGCATTTT. It encodes CASSSNRESQPQHF.

Sample share makes this clonotype medium-sized. This chain links TRBV7-8 with TRBJ2-2; TRBD2 might be the D (6 bases). Trimming took off 9 bases at V and 7 bases at J, with 18 bases between the two ends. Germline loops: CDR1 SGHVS, CDR2 FQNEAQ. The CDR3 has 14 residues. CDR3 DNA: TGTGCCAGTACCCTATCTAGCGCAAGCGGGGAGCTGTTTTTT. Amino acid sequence: CASTLSSASGELFF.

This clonotype was recorded only once. Relative to the germline gene, one junction end is altered; a read error may explain this. The rearrangement joins TRBV11-2 to TRBJ2-5, with TRBD2 as a possible D gene (5 bases). This CDR3 spans 15 amino acids. Germline CDR1 and CDR2: SGHAT and FQNNGV. The CDR3 here is CAISLDRGSQETQYF. CDR3 nucleotides: TGTGCCATCAGCTTAGATCGGGGTAGCCAAGAGACCCAGTACTTC.

With regard to this clonotype: A much larger clone sits a single nucleotide away, making a read error possible. This chain connects TRBV5-1 to TRBJ1-6; tentatively, D is TRBD1 (6 bases). Germline V gene lookup returns CDR1 SGHRS and CDR2 YFSETQ. Trimming pared 4 bases from V and 10 bases from J, leaving 18 bases between. CDR3 length equals 15 residues. The CDR3 reads CASSIWDTGRSPLHF. The CDR3 coding sequence is TGCGCCAGCAGCATATGGGACACGGGCAGATCACCCCTCCACTTT. The full variable domain, rest sourced from reference TRBV5-1 and TRBJ1-6, is KAGVTQTPRYLIKTRGQQVTLSCSPISGHRSVSWYQQTPGQGLQFLFEYFSETQRNKGNFPGRFSGRQFSNSRSEMNVSTLELGDSALYLCASSIWDTGRSPLHFGNGTRLTVT.

This clonotype appeared once. A much larger clone differs by one base, so this may be a read error. This sequence joins TRBV12-3 or TRBV12-4 and TRBJ2-4, with D perhaps matching TRBD1 or TRBD2 (5 bases each). CDR3 size: 15 residues. In nucleotides, the CDR3 is TGTGCCAGCAGCCTACAGGTTCTAGCCAAAAGCATTCAGTACTTC. It is translated as CASSLQVLAKSIQYF.

A remark on this clonotype: This may come from a read error, since a much larger clone is one base off. The chain carries TRBV7-9 and TRBJ2-1; D could derive from TRBD1 or TRBD2 (6 bases each). This CDR3 comprises 15 residues. Germline V lookup: CDR1 SEHNR, CDR2 FQNEAQ (reference sequence). The CDR3 sequence: CASSSPGGNYSEQFF. In DNA, the CDR3 is TGTGCCAGCAGCTCCCCCGGGGGCAACTACAGTGAGCAGTTCTTC.

V gene TRBV4-1 combines with J gene TRBJ2-7; no firm D call. The CDR3 contains 14 residues. Trimming stripped 2 bases from V and 4 bases from J, with 12 bases between. CDR1 is MGHRA, CDR2 YSYEKL, per germline. CDR3 in amino acids: CASSQSPPSYEQYF. In nucleotides, the CDR3 is TGCGCCAGCAGCCAATCCCCTCCGAGTTACGAGCAGTACTTC.

In regard to this clonotype: One base away lies a much larger clone, so this may be a sequencing read error. This rearrangement joins TRBV20-1 to TRBJ2-3, with D maybe TRBD1 (5 bases). From germline, CDR1 is DFQATT and CDR2 SNEGSKA (reference sequence). The CDR3 is 16 amino acids. V dropped 6 bases and J dropped 0 bases, with 19 bases sitting between them. This CDR3 reads CSAPDLTVTSTDTQYF. As DNA, the CDR3 is TGCAGTGCCCCAGACCTGACAGTCACTAGCACAGATACGCAGTATTTT.

Of note for this clonotype: Because the CDR3 is missing its conserved closing phenylalanine or tryptophan, this is likely a read error. Because the CDR3's place on the DNA is in doubt, the DNA is left out and the CDR3 is given as listed by TCRdb. The chain carries TRBV6-5 and TRBJ2-6; the table names TRBD1, a call not compared with the DNA. The CDR3 region is 17 residues in length, termini included. The germline V gene has CDR1 MNHEY and CDR2 SVGAGI. CDR3 loop: CASNSIYRGIRANVMTI.

CDR3 sequence reads: CASSRAVGSYEQYF. The DNA of the CDR3 is TGTGCCAGCAGCCGCGCAGTCGGGTCTTACGAGCAGTACTTC. The V gene is TRBV11-2, the J gene TRBJ2-7; D is undetermined. V lost 5 bases and J 4 bases, leaving 15 bases between the germline ends. CDR3 size: 14 residues. The germline CDR1 and CDR2 sequences are SGHAT and FQNNGV. Complete variable domain (other parts from reference TRBV11-2 and TRBJ2-7): EAGVAQSPRYKIIEKRQSVAFWCNPISGHATLYWYQQILGQGPKLLIQFQNNGVVDDSQLPKDRFSAERLKGVDSTLKIQPAKLEDSAVYLCASSRAVGSYEQYFGPGTRLTVT.

At least ten counts were recorded for this clonotype. V gene TRBV6-6 combines with J gene TRBJ2-5; D is undetermined. The CDR3 extends over 17 amino acids. V was trimmed by 2 bases and J by 4 bases, leaving 20 bases between them. Germline CDR1 and CDR2: MNHNY and SVGAGI (reference sequence). CDR3 amino acids: CASSYGSLVGRGETQYF. The CDR3 DNA follows: TGTGCCAGCAGTTACGGATCTCTAGTCGGTCGCGGAGAGACCCAGTACTTC.

This clonotype was seen many times. The chain couples TRBV20-1 to TRBJ2-7; 9 positions agree with TRBD1. The CDR3 is 15 amino acids. Germline values: CDR1 DFQATT, CDR2 SNEGSKA (reference sequence). V gave up 1 base and J gave up 3 bases; unmatched junction bases: 7. This chain's CDR3 is CSARALRTGVYEQYF. In DNA form, the CDR3 reads TGCAGTGCTAGAGCCCTCCGGACAGGGGTCTACGAGCAGTACTTC.

This chain uses TRBV29-1 with TRBJ1-4; D is unclear. The CDR3 is made up of 11 amino acids. In germline, CDR1 is SQVTM, CDR2 ANQGSEA. CDR3 DNA: TGCAACGCTTGGCGGGCTGAAAAACTGTTTTTT. This sequence encodes CNAWRAEKLFF.

A single count supports this clonotype. A junction end diverges from the germline sequence, so it may reflect a read error. The V and J genes are TRBV6-6 and TRBJ2-7, with TRBD2 identical over 8 bases. The germline V gene has CDR1 MNHNY and CDR2 SVGAGI (reference sequence). The CDR3 consists of 14 residues. Here the CDR3 DNA reads TGTGCCAGCAGCATAGCGGGGCCCGCCTACGCGCAGTACTTC. This sequence encodes CASSIAGPAYAQYF.

As regards this clonotype: A read error may be the cause here, since a much bigger clone is one base away. The CDR3 end shows no conserved phenylalanine or tryptophan, and so a read error is likely. V gene TRBV5-5 combines with J gene TRBJ2-7; possibly TRBD1 for D (6 bases). The germline V and J ends were trimmed by 4 bases and 4 bases, with 12 bases remaining between them. CDR3 length: 13 residues. The V gene's germline CDR1 is SGHKS and CDR2 YYEKEE (reference sequence). The CDR3, as DNA: TGTGCCAGCAGCAACAACGGACAGTACGAGCAGTACTCC. It encodes CASSNNGQYEQYS.

This clonotype was seen only a few times. The CDR3 DNA reads as TGCAGCGTTGCCGAGGGCCAAGGGGCCCAGCATTTT. The encoded protein is CSVAEGQGAQHF. This rearrangement joins TRBV29-1 to TRBJ1-5; TRBD1 might be the D (5 bases). Trimming removed 4 bases at V and 11 bases at J, with 15 bases between. This CDR3 region has 12 residues. Germline-derived CDR1 and CDR2 are SQVTM and ANQGSEA.

This clonotype was found many times. The chain carries TRBV11-2 and TRBJ2-4; no clear D gene. CDR1 is SGHAT and CDR2 is FQNNGV in the germline V gene. V was trimmed by 0 bases and J by 0 bases, leaving 12 bases between them. This CDR3 is 17 amino acids long. The CDR3 DNA is TGTGCCAGCAGCTTAGATGGCAGTTTACCAGCCAAAAACATTCAGTACTTC. This encodes CASSLDGSLPAKNIQYF.

The chain joins TRBV28 to TRBJ2-3; D unclear. The CDR3 is 14 amino acids. Germline CDR1 is MDHEN and CDR2 is SYDVKM. The V and J ends lost 3 bases and 7 bases respectively, with 14 bases between them. CDR3 protein: CASSFVQGTNTQYF. The CDR3 nucleotides read TGTGCCAGCAGTTTCGTTCAAGGCACGAATACGCAGTATTTT.

As to this clonotype: A read error may explain this, as a much larger clone is one base away. V usage is TRBV10-3 and J usage is TRBJ2-4; no firm D call. CDR3 length equals 13 residues. CDR1 and CDR2 (germline): ENHRY, SYGVKD. Trimming shortened V by 11 bases and J by 7 bases, and 18 bases separated the two germline ends. The CDR3 nucleotides are TGTGCCGTCAATGCGGCAGTTGGGAACATTCAGTACTTC. As protein: CAVNAAVGNIQYF.